One sample yielded the 32 T cell receptor beta chains listed below, sequenced in a study of T-cell reconstitution after alpha-beta-depleted transplantation in children. This sample's TCRbeta library carried unique molecular identifier barcodes. MiXCR, applied by TCRdb to the PCR reads, yields one record per CDR3 protein. Of fewer than 120,000 distinct CDR3 sequences in the sample, 10% to 13% were seen once. Material: PBMCs from the stem cell graft donor, obtained from the stem cell graft. The receptors come from a human donor who donated a stem cell graft to a child with acute lymphoblastic leukemia.

This clonotype came up many times. V is TRBV5-1 and J is TRBJ2-3; TRBD1 matches 8 bases. The V and J ends lost 5 bases and 6 bases, in that order; junction bases with no gene match: 8. Per the germline V gene, CDR1 is SGHRS and CDR2 is YFSETQ. CDR3 length: 14 residues. CDR3: CASRGDRTVDTQYF. The CDR3 DNA is TGCGCCAGCAGAGGGGACAGGACGGTGGATACGCAGTATTTT.

This clonotype was observed at least ten times. This chain uses TRBV18 with TRBJ2-7, with D unresolved. The CDR3 is 11 amino acids. V was pared by 5 bases and J by 3 bases, with 5 bases between. The germline V gene encodes CDR1 KGHSH and CDR2 LQKENI. The chain's CDR3 is CASSSNYEQYF. The DNA for the CDR3 is TGTGCCAGCTCATCAAACTACGAGCAGTACTTC.

This clonotype was observed many times. This chain uses TRBV29-1 with TRBJ2-5, with a tentative D call TRBD2 (5 bases). The ends were cut back, 6 bases at V and 1 base at J, with 9 bases in the middle. The germline V gene encodes CDR1 SQVTM and CDR2 ANQGSEA. This CDR3 has 12 amino acids. CDR3 loop: CSVDSTQETQYF. The DNA of the CDR3 is TGCAGCGTGGACTCGACCCAAGAGACCCAGTACTTC.

This clonotype was seen repeatedly, ten times or more. This chain connects TRBV6-5 to TRBJ2-7; 8 bases agree with TRBD1. Germline CDR1 is MNHEY and CDR2 is SVGAGI. The CDR3 covers 14 residues. The V gene end was trimmed by 3 bases and the J gene end by 6 bases; junction bases not matched to a gene: 7. The CDR3 DNA reads TGTGCCAGCAGTTATTACAGGGGGACGAGCGAGCAGTACTTC. Encoded protein: CASSYYRGTSEQYF.

This clonotype has a count of ten or more. J is TRBJ2-3 and V is TRBV29-1; 7 nucleotides match TRBD1. With V trimmed by 6 bases and J by 8 bases, 11 bases remained unmatched. Looked up from germline, CDR1 is SQVTM and CDR2 is ANQGSEA. This CDR3 is built from 13 residues. This CDR3 reads CSVEGAPRATQYF. The CDR3 DNA sequence: TGCAGCGTAGAGGGGGCCCCTCGGGCTACGCAGTATTTT.

V gene TRBV20-1 combines with J gene TRBJ2-2, with 10 bases that match TRBD2. The germline gives CDR1 DFQATT, CDR2 SNEGSKA (reference sequence). The J segment lost 7 bases and the V segment lost 2 bases, leaving 13 bases of the junction unmatched. The CDR3 runs 17 residues. The CDR3 loop is CSARPPLLAGGYGELFF. Here the CDR3 DNA reads TGCAGTGCTAGACCGCCCCTTTTAGCGGGAGGCTACGGGGAGCTGTTTTTT.

This clonotype was counted ten times or more. The rearrangement uses TRBV5-6 and TRBJ1-6, with a weak D call TRBD1 (6 bases). The CDR3 contains 13 residues. The germline V gene encodes CDR1 SGHDT and CDR2 YYEEEE. V was pared by 4 bases and J by 14 bases, with 16 bases between. The CDR3, as DNA: TGTGCCAGCAGCAGGGGGGTAGGGGAGTCCCTCCACTTT. This encodes CASSRGVGESLHF. Together with reference TRBV5-6 and TRBJ1-6, the CDR3 gives the full variable domain: DAGVTQSPTHLIKTRGQQVTLRCSPKSGHDTVSWYQQALGQGPQFIFQYYEEEERQRGNFPDRFSGHQFPNYSSELNVNALLLGDSALYLCASSRGVGESLHFGNGTRLTVT.

This clonotype occurred many times. This sequence joins TRBV5-1 and TRBJ2-7; D is perhaps TRBD2 (5 bases). V lost 4 bases and J 3 bases, leaving 17 bases between the germline ends. From germline, CDR1 is SGHRS and CDR2 YFSETQ. The CDR3 loop spans 15 amino acids. CDR3 amino acids: CASSTSGGWGYEQYF. The CDR3 DNA reads as TGCGCCAGCAGCACCTCCGGAGGCTGGGGCTACGAGCAGTACTTC.

The V gene is TRBV4-3, the J gene TRBJ2-1; 12 positions match TRBD2. Germline CDR1 is LGHNA and CDR2 is YSLEER. The CDR3 has 17 residues. Trimming at V came to 0 bases and at J to 7 bases, leaving 7 bases not matched to a gene. The DNA for the CDR3 is TGCGCCAGCAGCCAAGAGTTGACTAGCGGGAGTGGAAATGAGCAGTTCTTC. Encoded protein: CASSQELTSGSGNEQFF.

This clonotype showed up many times. The chain uses TRBV6-5 and TRBJ2-5, with 7 bases lining up with TRBD2. The V gene end was trimmed by 0 bases and the J gene end by 2 bases; junction bases not matched to a gene: 6. CDR1 MNHEY and CDR2 SVGAGI come from the germline V gene. The CDR3 extends over 16 amino acids. For the CDR3, the DNA is TGTGCCAGCAGTTACTCCAGTTGGGGGGGGCAAGAGACCCAGTACTTC. It yields the protein CASSYSSWGGQETQYF.

This clonotype was observed at least ten times. The rearrangement uses TRBV7-3 and TRBJ2-7; TRBD2 aligns across 7 bases. CDR1 and CDR2 (germline): SGHTA, FQGTGA. The CDR3 length is 15 residues. V was clipped by 2 bases and J by 2 bases; unmatched bases: 6. The CDR3 nucleotides read TGTGCCAGCAGCTTAGCGGGAGAAAGTCCCTACGAGCAGTACTTC. Amino acids: CASSLAGESPYEQYF.

At least ten counts were recorded for this clonotype. CDR3 sequence reads: CASSLTSGKWWDEQFF. CDR3 nucleotide sequence: TGTGCCAGCAGTTTGACTAGCGGCAAGTGGTGGGATGAGCAGTTCTTC. This chain uses TRBV27 with TRBJ2-1; 9 bases line up with TRBD2. With V trimmed by 3 bases and J by 8 bases, 11 bases remained unmatched. The CDR3 covers 16 residues. Germline V gene data show CDR1 as MNHEY and CDR2 as SMNVEV (reference sequence).

This clonotype was counted many times. This chain links TRBV3-1 with TRBJ2-7, with a weak D call TRBD1 (6 bases). The CDR3 has 14 amino acids. The germline gives CDR1 LGHDT, CDR2 YNNKEL (reference sequence). Trimming took off 4 bases at V and 2 bases at J, with 12 bases between the two ends. DNA for the CDR3: TGTGCCAGCAGCCTTAGCAGGGGACCCTACGAGCAGTACTTC. Its translation is CASSLSRGPYEQYF.

In its sample, this clonotype was seen many times. The chain carries TRBV20-1 and TRBJ1-3; perhaps TRBD1 as D (6 bases). Germline V gene sequence: CDR1 DFQATT, CDR2 SNEGSKA (reference sequence). V lost 3 bases, J lost 0 bases, and 12 bases lay in between. CDR3 length: 15 residues. CDR3 DNA sequence: TGCAGTGCTAGGACGGACAGCCACTCTGGAAACACCATATATTTT. It translates to CSARTDSHSGNTIYF.

This clonotype was detected ten times or more. The chain employs TRBV5-1 and TRBJ2-7; D might be TRBD1 (5 bases). CDR3 length: 13 amino acids. Trimming stripped 4 bases from V and 0 bases from J, with 8 bases between. Per germline, CDR1 SGHRS and CDR2 YFSETQ. DNA for the CDR3: TGCGCCAGCAGCACGACAGCCTCCTACGAGCAGTACTTC. It codes for CASSTTASYEQYF.

The table lists this clonotype with many counts. The rearrangement joins TRBV28 to TRBJ1-5; TRBD1 might be the D (6 bases). The CDR3 is 15 residues long. The germline gives CDR1 MDHEN, CDR2 SYDVKM. Trimming left V 3 bases short and J 3 bases short, with 12 bases between. The CDR3 region has the DNA TGTGCCAGCAGTTTTCTCGGACAGACCAATCAGCCCCAGCATTTT. Protein sequence: CASSFLGQTNQPQHF.

This clonotype was counted ten times or more. The CDR3 nucleotides read TGTGCCAGCAGCTCGCCGGGGCAGGGAGGGGAAAAACTGTTTTTT. Protein sequence: CASSSPGQGGEKLFF. The rearrangement links TRBV5-6 to TRBJ1-4; tentative D call: TRBD1 (5 bases). Trimming stripped 3 bases from V and 8 bases from J, with 17 bases between. From germline, CDR1 is SGHDT and CDR2 YYEEEE. The CDR3 extends over 15 amino acids.

This clonotype has at least ten counts. This chain uses TRBV5-1 with TRBJ2-2; TRBD1 aligns across 10 bases. V shed 3 bases, J shed 6 bases, and the junction held 8 bases outside the gene matches. This CDR3 has 16 residues. Per germline, CDR1 SGHRS and CDR2 YFSETQ. The CDR3 coding sequence is TGCGCCAGCAGCTACACCGGGACAGGGGAGTCCGGGGAGCTGTTTTTT. Translation: CASSYTGTGESGELFF. Using reference TRBV5-1 and TRBJ2-2 for the parts outside the CDR3, the full variable domain is KAGVTQTPRYLIKTRGQQVTLSCSPISGHRSVSWYQQTPGQGLQFLFEYFSETQRNKGNFPGRFSGRQFSNSRSEMNVSTLELGDSALYLCASSYTGTGESGELFFGEGSRLTVL.

This clonotype was seen at least ten times. This chain uses TRBV3-1 with TRBJ1-1; 7 nucleotides align to TRBD1. Germline V lookup: CDR1 LGHDT, CDR2 YNNKEL (reference sequence). V was clipped by 5 bases and J by 0 bases; unmatched bases: 6. CDR3 length: 15 amino acids. CDR3 sequence: CASSAQDRLNTEAFF. The CDR3 nucleotides read TGTGCCAGCAGCGCCCAGGACAGGTTGAACACTGAAGCTTTCTTT. The entire variable domain, with the rest obtained from reference TRBV3-1 and TRBJ1-1, is as follows: DTAVSQTPKYLVTQMGNDKSIKCEQNLGHDTMYWYKQDSKKFLKIMFSYNNKELIINETVPNRFSPKSPDKAHLNLHINSLELGDSAVYFCASSAQDRLNTEAFFGQGTRLTVV.

This clonotype was picked up many times. This rearrangement joins TRBV12-3 or TRBV12-4 to TRBJ1-2, with D possibly TRBD1 on 5 matching bases. V lost 5 bases to trimming and J lost 4 bases, with 17 bases between them. This CDR3 spans 15 amino acids. CDR3 DNA: TGTGCCAGCAGTACTTATAGGGGTGGGGGCTATGGCTACACCTTC. It yields the protein CASSTYRGGGYGYTF.

This clonotype was picked up many times. V and J are TRBV7-2 and TRBJ2-1; TRBD2 aligns across 7 bases. This CDR3 has 13 residues. V lost 6 bases and J lost 8; bases outside the gene matches: 7. Germline V gene lookup returns CDR1 SGHTA and CDR2 FQGNSA. Here the CDR3 DNA reads TGTGCCAGCAGGCGGGAGTTGACACATGAGCAGTTCTTC. Its translation: CASRRELTHEQFF.

This clonotype was detected many times. V is TRBV20-1 and J is TRBJ2-7; D may correspond to TRBD1 or TRBD2 (5 bases each). This CDR3 region has 15 residues. V was trimmed by 0 bases and J by 3 bases, leaving 15 bases between them. Looked up from germline, CDR1 is DFQATT and CDR2 is SNEGSKA (reference sequence). The CDR3 coding sequence is TGCAGTGCTAGAGATCGGGGAGAGGGGTACTACGAGCAGTACTTC. Protein: CSARDRGEGYYEQYF.

This clonotype has a count of ten or more. The genes are TRBV28 and TRBJ1-5; 10 positions agree with TRBD1. The ends lost 6 bases at V and 4 bases at J; junction bases unmatched: 12. The CDR3 is made up of 17 amino acids. The germline gives CDR1 MDHEN, CDR2 SYDVKM. The DNA for the CDR3 is TGTGCCAGCAGCCCAGACAGGGGGCGGACAGGAAATCAGCCCCAGCATTTT. Translated, it gives CASSPDRGRTGNQPQHF.

In its sample, this clonotype was seen many times. The chain combines TRBV5-5 with TRBJ2-7, with 7 bases fitting TRBD1. CDR3 length equals 18 residues. Per the germline V gene, CDR1 is SGHKS and CDR2 is YYEKEE (reference sequence). With 2 bases clipped from V and 4 bases from J, the junction kept 18 bases outside the gene matches. CDR3: CASSFPTDGTASIYEQYF. The CDR3 coding sequence is TGTGCCAGCAGCTTTCCAACGGACGGGACAGCCTCGATATACGAGCAGTACTTC.

This clonotype was observed at least ten times. The junction departs from the called germline gene at one end, perhaps through a read error. This chain uses TRBV7-7 with TRBJ2-1; TRBD2 aligns across 7 bases. Germline CDR1 reads SSHAT; CDR2 reads FNYEAQ (reference sequence). CDR3 length equals 15 residues. As DNA, the CDR3 is TGTGCTAGCAGCTTAGTCGGCGGGAGTTACAATGAGCAGTTCTTC. This encodes CASSLVGGSYNEQFF. The variable domain in full, completed from reference TRBV7-7 and TRBJ2-1, reads GAGVSQSPRYKVTKRGQDVTLRCDPISSHATLYWYQQALGQGPEFLTYFNYEAQPDKSGLPSDRFSAERPEGSISTLTIQRTEQRDSAMYRCASSLVGGSYNEQFFGPGTRLTVL.

This clonotype was counted many times. This chain connects TRBV5-1 to TRBJ1-5, with 8 positions matching TRBD1. CDR1 is SGHRS and CDR2 is YFSETQ in the germline V gene. The CDR3 is 15 amino acids. V gave up 2 bases and J gave up 7 bases; unmatched junction bases: 8. CDR3 in DNA: TGCGCCAGCAGCTTCGCCCCAGGGGGCGGGCAGCCCCAGCATTTT. It yields the protein CASSFAPGGGQPQHF.

This clonotype has ten or more counts. V usage is TRBV2 and J usage is TRBJ2-7; TRBD1 is a possible D gene (5 bases). The V end lost 7 bases, the J end lost 4 bases, and 17 bases lay between the germline ends. This CDR3 region has 14 residues. Germline V gene lookup returns CDR1 SNHLY and CDR2 FYNNEI. The CDR3 DNA is TGTGCCAGCAATCCCCCAGCTGGGGCGTACGAGCAGTACTTC. Translating gives CASNPPAGAYEQYF. Full variable domain (missing parts from reference TRBV2 and TRBJ2-7): EPEVTQTPSHQVTQMGQEVILRCVPISNHLYFYWYRQILGQKVEFLVSFYNNEISEKSEIFDDQFSVERPDGSNFTLKIRSTKLEDSAMYFCASNPPAGAYEQYFGPGTRLTVT.

About this clonotype: A much larger clone differs from this one at a single base, so this may be a read error. V usage is TRBV28 and J usage is TRBJ2-1; possible D gene TRBD2, 5 bases. Germline V gene lookup returns CDR1 MDHEN and CDR2 SYDVKM. V was cut by 6 bases and J by 7 bases, with 22 bases left in between. The CDR3 is 16 amino acids. The CDR3 DNA follows: TGTGCCAGCAGATCGCTAGGCCCTAGCTGGAAGAATGAGCAGTTCTTC. Protein sequence: CASRSLGPSWKNEQFF.

This clonotype was seen at least ten times. The chain combines TRBV5-1 with TRBJ2-7; no clear D gene. V dropped 0 bases and J dropped 4 bases, with 11 bases sitting between them. The length of the CDR3 is 14 residues. Germline-derived CDR1 and CDR2 are SGHRS and YFSETQ. The chain's CDR3 is CASSLEQSNYEQYF. In DNA form, the CDR3 reads TGCGCCAGCAGCTTGGAACAGAGTAATTACGAGCAGTACTTC.

This clonotype has at least ten counts. V is TRBV6-5 and J is TRBJ2-1; D gene unclear. CDR1 is MNHEY, CDR2 SVGAGI, per germline. The CDR3 length is 13 residues. Trimming took 6 bases from V and 3 from J, leaving 9 bases between them. CDR3 sequence: CASSRDLYNEQFF. The CDR3 DNA reads as TGTGCCAGCAGCCGCGACCTCTACAATGAGCAGTTCTTC.

This clonotype came up many times. The chain employs TRBV18 and TRBJ1-5; D is ambiguous. The CDR3 totals 13 residues. V gave up 5 bases and J gave up 4 bases, with 9 bases separating them. The germline V gene encodes CDR1 KGHSH and CDR2 LQKENI. CDR3: CASSSGLNQPQHF. CDR3 DNA sequence: TGTGCCAGCTCATCAGGACTAAATCAGCCCCAGCATTTT.

The sample holds many counts of this clonotype. V is TRBV20-1 and J is TRBJ2-3, with 14 nucleotides matching TRBD2. This CDR3 contains 16 residues. Germline V CDR1 and CDR2: DFQATT, SNEGSKA (reference sequence). V lost 5 bases, J lost 9 bases, and 13 bases stayed unmatched. CDR3 nucleotides: TGCAGTGCTCAAAAGACTAGCGGGAGGGCCCTGGACACGCAGTATTTT. Its translation: CSAQKTSGRALDTQYF.